Listed below are T cell receptor beta chains from one sample, sequenced in a study of persistence of HIV-infected CD4 T cells. Clones were sequenced by immunoSEQ multiplex PCR, and TCRdb holds only the in-frame ones, with some missing. In the table there are roughly 48,000 clones, about 85% of which are singletons. What these receptors recognize is not known. The source was CD4+ T cells sorted from PBMCs after roughly 19-hour stimulation, collected from a patient who received antiretroviral therapy. These receptor sequences come from an adult woman with HIV who was CMV-seropositive. CDR3s include the opening cysteine and the closing phenylalanine or tryptophan. The order of the fields is clone size, J gene, V gene, D gene, CDR3 DNA, CDR3 protein. A D gene is named only where the DNA matches it firmly. Clone size appears in some rows only: once, few, many, or a class for an expanded clone.

>NA|TRBJ2-1|TRBV7-2|NA
TGTGCCAGCAGCTTAGGTGTCTCGGCAGACTCCTACAATGAGCAGTTCTTC
CASSLGVSADSYNEQFF
>NA|TRBJ2-1|TRBV30|NA
TGTGCCTGGAGTGTGCGATATGAGCAGTTCTTC
CAWSVRYEQFF
>NA|TRBJ2-3|TRBV7-3|NA
TGTGCCAGCAGCTTTCACTTACCAACAGATACGCAGTATTTT
CASSFHLPTDTQYF
>NA|TRBJ1-2|TRBV6-5|TRBD1
TGTGCCAGCAGTAACTCTGGACAGGGGGCGGACTATGGCTACACCTTC
CASSNSGQGADYGYTF
>NA|TRBJ1-2|TRBV6-1|NA
TGTGCCAGCAGTGAAATCGACTCCTCCGCGGGTAACTATGGCTACACCTTC
CASSEIDSSAGNYGYTF
>once|TRBJ1-3|TRBV6-5|NA
TGTGCCAGCAGTCCTAAGGCCCGCTCTGGAAACACCATATATTTT
CASSPKARSGNTIYF
>NA|TRBJ1-2|TRBV5-1|NA
TGCGCCAGCAGCTTGCGCCAGGACAACTATGGCTACACCTTC
CASSLRQDNYGYTF
>NA|TRBJ2-7|TRBV7-8|NA
TGTGCCAGCAGCTTATGGGACGGAGCCTACGAGCAGTACTTC
CASSLWDGAYEQYF
>NA|TRBJ2-6|TRBV7-8|NA
TGTGCCAGCAGCTTAGGCAGGGTCATCTCTGGGGCCAACGTCCTGACTTTC
CASSLGRVISGANVLTF
>NA|TRBJ2-2|TRBV5-1|NA
TGCGCCAGCAGCTTATTGGGGGGGGCGCACACCGGGGAGCTGTTTTTT
CASSLLGGAHTGELFF
>NA|TRBJ1-5|TRBV19|NA
TGTGCCAGTAGTTATGGGTTAAGTAGCAATCAGCCCCAGCATTTT
CASSYGLSSNQPQHF
>NA|TRBJ2-5|TRBV7-9|NA
TGTGCCAGCAGCTTAAGCGGACAAGAGACCCAGTACTTC
CASSLSGQETQYF
>once|TRBJ2-2|TRBV5-6|NA
TGTGCCAGCAGCTTAGGGAACACCGGGGAGCTGTTTTTT
CASSLGNTGELFF
>NA|TRBJ1-3|TRBV6-5|TRBD1
TGTGCCAGCAGGCTACCAGGGGGAGTAAACACCATATATTTT
CASRLPGGVNTIYF
>NA|TRBJ1-6|TRBV30|NA
TGTGCCTGGAGTGTAACCGGGTCCTATAATTCACCCCTCCACTTT
CAWSVTGSYNSPLHF
>NA|TRBJ2-5|TRBV5-4|NA
TGTGCCAGCAGCTTGTTGGCGGAAGAGACCCAATACTTC
CASSLLAEETQYF
>NA|TRBJ2-2|TRBV9|NA
TGTGCCAGCAGCGTATTTGACAGGAACACCGGGGAGCTGTTTTTT
CASSVFDRNTGELFF
>NA|TRBJ1-2|TRBV5-1|NA
TGCGCCAGCAGCTTGGGGACCAGCAACTATGGCTACACCTTC
CASSLGTSNYGYTF
>NA|TRBJ1-1|TRBV7-3|TRBD1
TGTGCCAGCAGCTTGGACAGGAGCGATGAAGCTTTCTTT
CASSLDRSDEAFF
>NA|TRBJ1-2|TRBV30|TRBD1
TGTGCCTGGGCTACAGGGGGCGCAGGGGGCTACACCTTC
CAWATGGAGGYTF
>few|TRBJ1-2|TRBV7-3|NA
TGTGCCAGCAGCAAGGAGGGCGCGGACTATGGCTACACCTTC
CASSKEGADYGYTF
>NA|TRBJ2-2|TRBV12-5|NA
TGTGCTAGTGGTTTAGGAGGGGCCTTCGCCACCGGGGAGCTGTTTTTT
CASGLGGAFATGELFF
>NA|TRBJ2-5|TRBV3-1/TRBV3-2|NA
TGTGCCAGCAGCCAAGTCCGGGATGGAGAGACCCAGTACTTC
CASSQVRDGETQYF
>once|TRBJ1-3|TRBV2|TRBD1
TGTGCCAGCAGTGGGCAGGGGGTAGGAGGAAACACCATATATTTT
CASSGQGVGGNTIYF
>NA|TRBJ2-2|TRBV9|NA
TGTGCCAGCAGCTCAGGGTTACTGAACACCGGGGAGCTGTTTTTT
CASSSGLLNTGELFF
>NA|TRBJ2-1|TRBV2|TRBD1
TGTGCCAGCAGGGGGACAGGGAATAATGAGCAGTTCTTC
CASRGTGNNEQFF
>NA|TRBJ2-1|TRBV6-5|TRBD2
TGTGCCAGCAGTTACGCGGGGGTCTCCTACAATGAGCAGTTCTTC
CASSYAGVSYNEQFF
>NA|TRBJ1-1|TRBV4-1|NA
TGCGCCAGCAGCCAAGATCCTATCTCGACGGGAGCTTTCTTT
CASSQDPISTGAFF
>once|TRBJ1-2|TRBV6-5|NA
TGTGCCAGCAGTTACCTAGGCAGCTATGGCTACACCTTC
CASSYLGSYGYTF
>NA|TRBJ2-3|TRBV12-5|NA
TGTGCTAGTGGTTTGGTACTCGGGTCCACAGATACGCAGTATTTT
CASGLVLGSTDTQYF
>NA|TRBJ2-7|TRBV18|NA
TGTGCCAGCTCACCCTCGACGGACTCCTACGAGCAGTACTTC
CASSPSTDSYEQYF
>NA|TRBJ2-2|TRBV7-9|NA
TGTGCCAGCAGCTCGCGGGACAGCAACACCGGGGAGCTGTTTTTT
CASSSRDSNTGELFF
>NA|TRBJ2-5|TRBV12-5|NA
TGTGCTAGTGGTCCGAGGGGTGGGGAGACCCAGTACTTC
CASGPRGGETQYF
>NA|TRBJ1-3|TRBV5-1|NA
TGCGCCAGCAGCCCGAGTGGGATGAACAGGAGGGCTGGAAACACCATATATTTT
CASSPSGMNRRAGNTIYF
>NA|TRBJ1-4|TRBV30|NA
TGTGCCTGGAGTAGGGGAAGTCTTGGTGAAAAACTGTTTTTT
CAWSRGSLGEKLFF
>few|TRBJ1-5|TRBV4-1|NA
TGCGCCAGCAGCCAATTCGATAGGGCAAGCAATCAGCCCCAGCATTTT
CASSQFDRASNQPQHF